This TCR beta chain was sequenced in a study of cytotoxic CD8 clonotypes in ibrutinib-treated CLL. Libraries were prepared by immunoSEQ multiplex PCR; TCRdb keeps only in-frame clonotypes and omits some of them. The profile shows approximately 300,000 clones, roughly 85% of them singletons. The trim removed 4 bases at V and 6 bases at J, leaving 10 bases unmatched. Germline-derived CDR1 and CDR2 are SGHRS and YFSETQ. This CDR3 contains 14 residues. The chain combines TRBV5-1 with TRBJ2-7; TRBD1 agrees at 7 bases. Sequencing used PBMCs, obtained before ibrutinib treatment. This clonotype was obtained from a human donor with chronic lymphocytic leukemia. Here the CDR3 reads CASSQGQSSCEQYF. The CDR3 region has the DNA TGCGCCAGCAGCCAGGGACAGTCTAGTTGCGAGCAGTACTTC.